These 13 T cell receptor beta chains were all obtained from the same sample, sequenced in a study of response to subunit inactivated influenza vaccine listed by TCRdb under 2018. Libraries were constructed by RT-PCR. The listed sequencing device is Illumina HiSeq 2500. Using fastp trimming at Q25 and MiXCR clonotype assembly, TCRdb reanalyzed the public sequencing data and kept in-frame beta chains. Each entry merges the rows of one CDR3 protein and shows their most common DNA and genes. Within this sample are more than 700,000 distinct CDR3 sequences, with roughly 20% of them counted one time only. Of the sample, about 9.4% is held by the ten largest clones. The source material was PBMCs from blood, sampled 5 days after vaccination. These receptor sequences come from a man aged 45-65 years who received an inactivated influenza vaccine. Donor details come from another sample of the same person, matched by shared clones.

This clonotype was seen a few times. This chain joins TRBV28 and TRBJ2-1; 10 bases map to TRBD2. Trimming took 5 bases from V and 7 from J; bases not matched to a gene: 5. Germline CDR1 is MDHEN and CDR2 is SYDVKM. The CDR3 has 14 residues. This CDR3 reads CASSLAGVENEQFF. The CDR3 DNA is TGTGCCAGCAGTCTAGCGGGAGTCGAGAATGAGCAGTTCTTC.

Worth noting for this clonotype: The junction differs from germline at one of its ends, possibly a read error. The CDR3 here is CDSSQDLGGLNNEQFF. The DNA of the CDR3 is TGTGACAGCAGCCAAGATTTGGGCGGACTCAACAATGAGCAGTTCTTC. The genes are TRBV14 and TRBJ2-1; perhaps TRBD2 as D (5 bases). Germline V gene data show CDR1 as SGHDN and CDR2 as FVKESK. The CDR3 length is 16 residues.

This clonotype has at least ten counts. The V gene is TRBV9, the J gene TRBJ2-1; D is perhaps TRBD2 (6 bases). The CDR3 is 17 residues long. Germline V gene data show CDR1 as SGDLS and CDR2 as YYNGEE. Trimming pared 0 bases from V and 7 bases from J, leaving 20 bases between. CDR3 sequence (DNA): TGTGCCAGCAGCGTAGCACGACTAGACCCCACGGGGAATGAGCAGTTCTTC. It is translated as CASSVARLDPTGNEQFF.

This chain joins TRBV29-1 and TRBJ1-1; D remains ambiguous. V lost 8 bases, J lost 0 bases, and 13 bases lay in between. The V gene's germline CDR1 is SQVTM and CDR2 ANQGSEA. The CDR3 has 13 amino acids. The CDR3 region is CSTLGQMNTEAFF. In nucleotides, the CDR3 is TGCAGCACCCTAGGGCAGATGAACACTGAAGCTTTCTTT.

This rearrangement joins TRBV4-3 to TRBJ2-7; 7 bases are a match to TRBD1. Unmatched junction bases numbered 6, after V lost 2 bases and J lost 5 bases. Germline V gives CDR1 LGHNA, CDR2 YSLEER. The CDR3 spans 14 residues. The CDR3 sequence is CASSQTGDGDEQYF. CDR3 in DNA: TGCGCCAGCAGCCAAACAGGGGATGGCGACGAGCAGTACTTC.

V and J are TRBV6-1 and TRBJ2-1; 10 positions match TRBD1. This CDR3 is built from 18 residues. Unmatched junction bases numbered 10, after V lost 5 bases and J lost 0 bases. CDR1 and CDR2 (germline): MNHNS, SASEGT. The CDR3 nucleotides are TGTGCCAGCAGTCCCCGGGACAGGGGTGCAAGCTCCTACAATGAGCAGTTCTTC. It is translated as CASSPRDRGASSYNEQFF.

The chain carries TRBV5-1 and TRBJ2-5, with TRBD1 identical over 9 bases. The CDR3 runs 13 residues. The germline V gene has CDR1 SGHRS and CDR2 YFSETQ. After removal of 4 bases from V and 5 bases from J, the junction contained 3 bases not matched to a gene. The CDR3 is CASSGQGRETQYF. Here the CDR3 DNA reads TGCGCCAGCAGCGGACAGGGGAGGGAGACCCAGTACTTC.

This clonotype has ten or more counts. The chain uses TRBV20-1 and TRBJ2-7; 7 bases fit TRBD1. V trimming: 0 bases; J trimming: 4 bases; junction bases outside the gene matches: 6. The length of the CDR3 is 14 residues. The germline gives CDR1 DFQATT, CDR2 SNEGSKA (reference sequence). The CDR3 coding sequence is TGCAGTGCTAGAGATGGGACAGTACCTTACGAGCAGTACTTC. It encodes CSARDGTVPYEQYF.

This rearrangement joins TRBV18 to TRBJ2-5; D ambiguous. The CDR3 has 13 residues. Germline V gives CDR1 KGHSH, CDR2 LQKENI. Trimming left V 8 bases short and J 0 bases short, with 10 bases between. The CDR3 protein is CASGEAYQETQYF. In DNA, the CDR3 is TGTGCCAGCGGCGAGGCTTACCAAGAGACCCAGTACTTC. The whole variable domain, remainder taken from reference TRBV18 and TRBJ2-5, is NAGVMQNPRHLVRRRGQEARLRCSPMKGHSHVYWYRQLPEEGLKFMVYLQKENIIDESGMPKERFSAEFPKEGPSILRIQQVVRGDSAAYFCASGEAYQETQYFGPGTRLLVL.

This clonotype was seen a few times. The chain links TRBV29-1 to TRBJ1-6; 9 nucleotides agree with TRBD1. Germline trimming cut 6 bases from V and 7 bases from J; bases unmatched to any gene: 4. The germline CDR1 and CDR2 sequences are SQVTM and ANQGSEA. CDR3 length: 13 residues. In DNA form, the CDR3 reads TGCAGCGTGGGACAGGGCCCAAATTCACCCCTCCACTTT. It specifies CSVGQGPNSPLHF. Full variable domain (outside the CDR3, taken from reference TRBV29-1 and TRBJ1-6): SAVISQKPSRDICQRGTSLTIQCQVDSQVTMMFWYRQQPGQSLTLIATANQGSEATYESGFVIDKFPISRPNLTFSTLTVSNMSPEDSSIYLCSVGQGPNSPLHFGNGTRLTVT.

The chain joins TRBV27 to TRBJ1-4; 9 nucleotides agree with TRBD1. The CDR3 is made up of 17 amino acids. Germline V lookup: CDR1 MNHEY, CDR2 SMNVEV (reference sequence). Trimming removed 6 bases from V and 4 bases from J; junction bases left unmatched: 12. The CDR3 protein is CASSLGQPGQGNEKLFF. The CDR3 nucleotides read TGTGCCAGCAGCCTAGGGCAACCGGGACAGGGTAATGAAAAACTGTTTTTT.

This clonotype was found many times. The gene calls are TRBV4-2 and TRBJ2-2, with 12 bases that match TRBD2. The CDR3 consists of 17 residues. CDR1 is LGHNA and CDR2 is YNFKEQ in the germline V gene. V was pared by 3 bases and J by 5 bases, with 7 bases of the junction left unmatched. CDR3 amino acids: CASSQVPTSGGTGELFF. In nucleotides, the CDR3 is TGTGCCAGCAGCCAGGTTCCGACTAGCGGGGGTACCGGGGAGCTGTTTTTT.

The V and J genes are TRBV11-2 and TRBJ2-3; no reliable D call. Germline V gene lookup returns CDR1 SGHAT and CDR2 FQNNGV. V lost 7 bases to trimming and J lost 0 bases, with 17 bases between them. The CDR3 extends over 16 amino acids. As DNA, the CDR3 is TGTGCCAGCATCCCTATGCGGCAGAGAAGCACAGATACGCAGTATTTT. Its translation: CASIPMRQRSTDTQYF.